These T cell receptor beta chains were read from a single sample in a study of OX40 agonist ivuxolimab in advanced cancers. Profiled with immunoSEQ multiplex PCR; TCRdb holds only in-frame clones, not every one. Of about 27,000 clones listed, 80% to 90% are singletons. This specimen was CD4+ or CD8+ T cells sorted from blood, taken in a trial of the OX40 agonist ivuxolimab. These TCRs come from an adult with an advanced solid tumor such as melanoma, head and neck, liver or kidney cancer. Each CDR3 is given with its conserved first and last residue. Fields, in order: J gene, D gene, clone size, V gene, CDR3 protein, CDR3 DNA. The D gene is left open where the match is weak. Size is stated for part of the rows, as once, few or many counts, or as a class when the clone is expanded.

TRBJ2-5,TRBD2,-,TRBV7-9,CASSFPSGALQETQYF,TGTGCCAGCAGCTTCCCTAGCGGGGCCCTCCAAGAGACCCAGTACTTC
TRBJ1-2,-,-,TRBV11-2,CASSRPGLGYGYTF,TGTGCCAGCAGCAGACCCGGGCTAGGCTATGGCTACACCTTC
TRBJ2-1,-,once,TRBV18,CASSPNLYSYNEQFF,TGTGCCAGCTCACCAAACCTTTACTCCTACAATGAGCAGTTCTTC
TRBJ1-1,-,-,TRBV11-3,CASSLGTEAFF,TGTGCCAGCAGCTTAGGCACTGAAGCTTTCTTT
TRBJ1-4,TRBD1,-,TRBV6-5,CASSYSRTGGDEKLFF,TGTGCCAGCAGTTACTCCCGGACAGGGGGGGATGAAAAACTGTTTTTT
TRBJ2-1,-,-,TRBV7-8,CASSLGGDYTYNEQFF,TGTGCCAGCAGCTTAGGCGGAGACTATACCTACAATGAGCAGTTCTTC
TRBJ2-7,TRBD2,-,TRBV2,CASREIAGANEQYF,TGTGCCAGCAGGGAGATAGCGGGAGCAAATGAGCAGTACTTC
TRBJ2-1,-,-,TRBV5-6,CASSPGTRSYNEQFF,TGTGCCAGCAGCCCCGGGACTCGCTCCTACAATGAGCAGTTCTTC
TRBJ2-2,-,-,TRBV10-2,CASREGQSTGELFF,TGCGCCAGCAGAGAGGGGCAGAGCACCGGGGAGCTGTTTTTT
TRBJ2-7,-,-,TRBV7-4,CASRPQDSTYEQYF,TGTGCCAGCAGACCCCAGGACTCAACCTACGAGCAGTACTTC
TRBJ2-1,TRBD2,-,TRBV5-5,CASSLRVSGTKQFF,TGTGCCAGCAGCTTGAGAGTTAGCGGGACCAAGCAGTTCTTC
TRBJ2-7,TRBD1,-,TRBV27,CASSLGQGGYEQYF,TGTGCCAGCAGTTTGGGACAGGGTGGCTACGAGCAGTACTTC
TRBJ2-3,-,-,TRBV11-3,CASSLDPDTDTQYF,TGTGCCAGCAGCTTAGACCCAGACACAGATACGCAGTATTTT
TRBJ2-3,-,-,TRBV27,CASSLTVMITDTQYF,TGTGCCAGCAGTTTGACGGTGATGATAACAGATACGCAGTATTTT
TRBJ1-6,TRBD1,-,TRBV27,CASSNGQGKSPLHF,TGTGCCAGCAGCAACGGACAGGGAAAATCACCCCTCCACTTT
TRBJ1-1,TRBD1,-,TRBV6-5,CASSPGQGSTEAFF,TGTGCCAGCAGTCCCGGACAGGGGAGCACTGAAGCTTTCTTT
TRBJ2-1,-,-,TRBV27,CASSPPHLNEQFF,TGTGCCAGCAGTCCCCCCCACCTCAATGAGCAGTTCTTC
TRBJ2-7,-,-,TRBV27,CASSFGQGSYEQYF,TGTGCCAGCAGTTTCGGCCAAGGCTCCTACGAGCAGTACTTC
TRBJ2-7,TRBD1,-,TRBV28,CASSPTGGVAYEQYF,TGTGCCAGCAGTCCGACAGGGGGGGTAGCCTACGAGCAGTACTTC
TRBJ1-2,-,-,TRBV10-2,CASSEAGGDGYTF,TGCGCCAGCAGTGAAGCGGGCGGGGATGGCTACACCTTC
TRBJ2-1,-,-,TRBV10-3,CALLRNNEQFF,TGTGCCCTCCTGCGGAACAATGAGCAGTTCTTC
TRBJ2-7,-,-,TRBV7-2,CASSSRSSYEQYF,TGTGCCAGCAGCTCCAGGTCTTCGTACGAGCAGTACTTC
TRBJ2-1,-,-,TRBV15,CATSRDRYNEQFF,TGTGCCACCAGCAGAGATCGCTACAATGAGCAGTTCTTC
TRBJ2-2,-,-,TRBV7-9,CASSFYDSLNTGELFF,TGTGCCAGCAGCTTCTATGACAGCCTGAACACCGGGGAGCTGTTTTTT
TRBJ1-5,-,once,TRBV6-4,CASSERHDSNQPQHF,TGTGCCAGCAGTGAAAGACACGATAGCAATCAGCCCCAGCATTTT
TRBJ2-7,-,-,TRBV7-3,CASSLIGTRYDEQYF,TGTGCCAGCAGCTTAATTGGGACAAGGTACGACGAGCAGTACTTC
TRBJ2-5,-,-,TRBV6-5,CASSPGETQYF,TGTGCCAGCAGCCCAGGGGAGACCCAGTACTTC
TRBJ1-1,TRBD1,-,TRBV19,CASSLGYRGCTEAFF,TGTGCCAGTAGTTTAGGATACAGGGGATGCACTGAAGCTTTCTTT
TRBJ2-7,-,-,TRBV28,CASATPFYEQYF,TGTGCCAGCGCCACGCCTTTTTACGAGCAGTACTTC
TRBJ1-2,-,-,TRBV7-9,CASSLEYGGYTF,TGTGCCAGCAGCTTAGAGTATGGTGGCTACACCTTC
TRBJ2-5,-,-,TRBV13,CASSLVAGAAGVQETQYF,TGTGCCAGCAGCTTAGTTGCGGGGGCGGCGGGAGTTCAAGAGACCCAGTACTTC
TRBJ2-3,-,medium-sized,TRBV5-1,CASSLNGGPLDTQYF,TGCGCCAGCAGCTTAAACGGGGGCCCCCTCGATACGCAGTATTTT
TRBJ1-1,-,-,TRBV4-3,CASSQDPSGVGNTEAFF,TGCGCCAGCAGCCAAGATCCTTCAGGGGTTGGGAACACTGAAGCTTTCTTT
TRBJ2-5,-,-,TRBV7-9,CASSPTAGTSPRETQYF,TGTGCCAGCAGCCCTACGGCGGGAACAAGTCCGCGGGAGACCCAGTACTTC
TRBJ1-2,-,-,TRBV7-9,CASSLVDYSGSRLYGYTF,TGTGCCAGCAGCTTAGTGGACTACTCCGGATCTCGCCTCTATGGCTACACCTTC
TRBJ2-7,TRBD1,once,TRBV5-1,CASSWDREEYEQYF,TGCGCCAGCAGCTGGGACAGGGAGGAATACGAGCAGTACTTC
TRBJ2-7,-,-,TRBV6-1,CASSYGHAQFF,TGTGCCAGCAGTTACGGACACGCACAGTTTTTC
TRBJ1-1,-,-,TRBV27,CASSLLGNTEAFF,TGTGCCAGCAGTTTACTAGGGAACACTGAAGCTTTCTTT
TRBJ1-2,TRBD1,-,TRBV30,CAWSRPGQVYTF,TGTGCCTGGAGTAGACCGGGACAGGTCTACACCTTC
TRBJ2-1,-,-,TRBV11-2,CASSPYNEQFF,TGTGCCAGCAGCCCCTACAATGAGCAGTTCTTC
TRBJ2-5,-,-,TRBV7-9,CASSLDNDETQYF,TGTGCCAGCAGCCTTGACAATGACGAGACCCAGTACTTC
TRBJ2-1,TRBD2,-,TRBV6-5,CASSGTSGIYNEQFF,TGTGCCAGCAGTGGAACTAGCGGGATTTACAATGAGCAGTTCTTC
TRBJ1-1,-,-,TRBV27,CASTPRGSTEAFF,TGTGCCAGCACCCCCAGGGGATCGACTGAAGCTTTCTTT
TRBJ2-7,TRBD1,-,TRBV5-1,CASRGQGSYEQYF,TGCGCCAGCAGGGGACAGGGGTCCTACGAGCAGTACTTC
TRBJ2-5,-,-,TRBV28,CASSLRAYQETQYF,TGTGCCAGCAGTTTAAGGGCGTACCAAGAGACCCAGTACTTC
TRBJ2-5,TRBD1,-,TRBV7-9,CASSLGTGGRETQYF,TGTGCCAGCAGCCTCGGGACAGGGGGTAGGGAGACCCAGTACTTC
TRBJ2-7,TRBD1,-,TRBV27,CASSPGTGFEQYF,TGTGCCAGCAGCCCCGGGACAGGGTTCGAGCAGTACTTC
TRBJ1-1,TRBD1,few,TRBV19,CATNRGPSTEAFF,TGTGCCACGAACAGGGGGCCCAGCACTGAAGCTTTCTTT